This T cell receptor beta chain is drawn from a study of blood T cell repertoires in COVID-19. This CDR3 region has 12 residues. The germline gives CDR1 MDHEN, CDR2 SYDVKM. J was trimmed by 2 bases and V by 8 bases; bases with no gene match: 1. This clone was seen only once. TCRdb keeps only in-frame clones here, not all; method: immunoSEQ multiplex PCR. The table lists approximately 90,000 clones, 79% of them singletons. This TCR was sampled from a man aged 70-80 years with acute or convalescent COVID-19. Sequencing was done on a sample of peripheral blood. V gene TRBV28 combines with J gene TRBJ2-3, with 7 bases fitting TRBD2. CDR3 residues: CASGGDTDTQYF. The CDR3 DNA sequence: TGTGCCAGCGGGGGGGACACAGATACGCAGTATTTT. The full variable domain, rest sourced from reference TRBV28 and TRBJ2-3, is DVKVTQSSRYLVKRTGEKVFLECVQDMDHENMFWYRQDPGLGLRLIYFSYDVKMKEKGDIPEGYSVSREKKERFSLILESASTNQTSMYLCASGGDTDTQYFGPGTRLTVL.